The 17 T cell receptor beta chains below come from one sample, sequenced in a study of shared clonotypes between healthy human individuals. Naive CD8 cells, CD45RO-negative and positively selected for CCR7, excluded terminally differentiated effector memory CD45RA+ cells. Only in-frame clones appear in the TCRdb table, and some are missing; sequencing was by immunoSEQ multiplex PCR. The repertoire includes about 2.2 million clones, 93% of them detected once, and 1.5% to 2% sits in the top ten. The sequencing input was naive CD8+ T cells from PBMCs. The source is a young man in good health. Some clones in this sample may be carry-over from other donors' samples.

The chain combines TRBV19 with TRBJ1-5, with a tentative D call TRBD1 (5 bases). The CDR3 contains 16 residues. CDR1 and CDR2 (germline): LNHDA, SQIVND (reference sequence). Trimming cost V 6 bases and J 3 bases, with 18 bases left between them. The CDR3 coding sequence is TGTGCCAGTAGCTCTGGGACGGGGGGTTCCAATCAGCCCCAGCATTTT. Protein sequence: CASSSGTGGSNQPQHF.

The chain combines TRBV28 with TRBJ2-3; tentative D call: TRBD1 (5 bases). CDR1 is MDHEN and CDR2 is SYDVKM in the germline V gene. This CDR3 has 17 residues. The V end lost 3 bases, the J end lost 0 bases, and 16 bases lay between the germline ends. DNA of the CDR3: TGTGCCAGCAGTTTGTTCCAGGGTTTGCACAGCACAGATACGCAGTATTTT. It translates to CASSLFQGLHSTDTQYF.

The chain combines TRBV11-2 with TRBJ2-3; unclear D gene. The germline CDR1 and CDR2 sequences are SGHAT and FQNNGV. V lost 4 bases and J lost 1, with 12 bases in between. The CDR3 has 15 amino acids. CDR3 bases: TGTGCCAGCAGCTCCCGAAGGCAGCGCACAGATACGCAGTATTTT. Its protein product is CASSSRRQRTDTQYF.

The chain combines TRBV5-5 with TRBJ1-2, with D unclear. The length of the CDR3 is 13 residues. CDR1 and CDR2 from the germline V gene are SGHKS and YYEKEE (reference sequence). V was pared by 2 bases and J by 6 bases, with 11 bases between. The CDR3 sequence: CASSFSRIDGYTF. CDR3 in DNA: TGTGCCAGCAGCTTTTCGAGGATCGATGGCTACACCTTC.

This chain links TRBV5-6 with TRBJ1-6; no firm D call. Germline V gene sequence: CDR1 SGHDT, CDR2 YYEEEE. This CDR3 is built from 15 residues. Trimming took off 1 base at V and 0 bases at J, with 5 bases between the two ends. The CDR3 loop reads CASSLRSSYNSPLHF. CDR3 coding DNA: TGTGCCAGCAGCTTGAGGAGCTCCTATAATTCACCCCTCCACTTT.

This chain links TRBV11-2 with TRBJ2-7; no clear D gene. The CDR3 contains 12 residues. Trimming left V 5 bases short and J 6 bases short, with 11 bases between. Germline-derived CDR1 and CDR2 are SGHAT and FQNNGV. The DNA for the CDR3 is TGTGCCAGCAGCGAAGGAGTGGGCGAGCAGTACTTC. The encoded protein is CASSEGVGEQYF.

The chain recombines TRBV11-2 with TRBJ2-1; D gene unclear. V lost 3 bases and J lost 8, with 14 bases in between. The CDR3 totals 14 residues. Germline V CDR1 and CDR2: SGHAT, FQNNGV. The CDR3: CASSFGELRHEQFF. The CDR3 region has the DNA TGTGCCAGCAGCTTTGGGGAACTGAGGCATGAGCAGTTCTTC. Full variable domain (missing parts from reference TRBV11-2 and TRBJ2-1): EAGVAQSPRYKIIEKRQSVAFWCNPISGHATLYWYQQILGQGPKLLIQFQNNGVVDDSQLPKDRFSAERLKGVDSTLKIQPAKLEDSAVYLCASSFGELRHEQFFGPGTRLTVL.

About this clone itself: Other DNA sequences from this sample encode an identical CDR3 as well. This sequence joins TRBV15 and TRBJ2-5, with TRBD1 matching 9 bases. Trimming took 1 base from V and 5 from J; bases not matched to a gene: 2. The germline CDR1 and CDR2 sequences are LNHNV and YYDKDF (reference sequence). The CDR3 is 14 residues long. The CDR3 bases are TGTGCCACCAGCAGAGGCACAGGGGGCGAGACCCAGTACTTC. This gives the protein CATSRGTGGETQYF.

Note on this clone: This same CDR3 is encoded by further DNA sequences in the sample. The chain joins TRBV18 to TRBJ1-5; TRBD1 is a possible D gene (5 bases). The V end lost 3 bases, the J end lost 1 base, and 7 bases lay between the germline ends. Germline V gene lookup returns CDR1 KGHSH and CDR2 LQKENI. There are 14 residues in the CDR3. The CDR3 region has the DNA TGTGCCAGCTCACCTGGGGACAGCAATCAGCCCCAGCATTTT. Translation: CASSPGDSNQPQHF. The whole variable domain, remainder taken from reference TRBV18 and TRBJ1-5, is NAGVMQNPRHLVRRRGQEARLRCSPMKGHSHVYWYRQLPEEGLKFMVYLQKENIIDESGMPKERFSAEFPKEGPSILRIQQVVRGDSAAYFCASSPGDSNQPQHFGDGTRLSIL.

The chain links TRBV6-6 to TRBJ2-3, with D possibly matching TRBD2 (6 bases). Germline CDR1 MNHNY, CDR2 SVGAGI (reference sequence). This CDR3 has 16 residues. Trimming cost V 8 bases and J 1 base, with 19 bases left between them. In DNA, the CDR3 is TGTGCCAGCTCGCCGGACTACTTTTTCGGCACAGATACGCAGTATTTT. It encodes CASSPDYFFGTDTQYF.

The rearrangement uses TRBV5-4 and TRBJ2-7; 7 bases are a match to TRBD2. V lost 0 bases to trimming and J lost 2 bases; unmatched junction nucleotides: 5. Per the germline V gene, CDR1 is SGHNT and CDR2 is YYREEE (reference sequence). The CDR3 extends over 15 amino acids. CDR3: CASSLEAGEPYEQYF. The CDR3 nucleotides read TGTGCCAGCAGCTTGGAGGCGGGAGAGCCCTACGAGCAGTACTTC.

The chain combines TRBV7-2 with TRBJ1-1, with D tentatively TRBD1 (6 bases). Trimming cost V 1 base and J 0 bases, with 15 bases left between them. CDR1 is SGHTA and CDR2 is FQGNSA in the germline V gene. CDR3 length: 17 residues. CDR3 sequence (DNA): TGTGCCAGCAGCTTAGAAGTGTTTGGGGGCTTGAACACTGAAGCTTTCTTT. Protein: CASSLEVFGGLNTEAFF.

V and J are TRBV5-1 and TRBJ2-1, with TRBD1 matching over 8 bases. The CDR3 has 16 amino acids. V trimming: 0 bases; J trimming: 5 bases; junction bases outside the gene matches: 7. Germline assignment: CDR1 SGHRS and CDR2 YFSETQ. CDR3 sequence reads: CASSLGTGWMNNEQFF. CDR3 DNA sequence: TGCGCCAGCAGCTTGGGGACAGGGTGGATGAACAATGAGCAGTTCTTC.

The table lists this clone with a count of one. The chain uses TRBV6-5 and TRBJ2-1, with 9 bases aligning to TRBD2. The V segment lost 0 bases and the J segment 7 bases; nucleotides outside the gene matches: 4. This CDR3 is built from 15 residues. CDR1 is MNHEY and CDR2 is SVGAGI in the germline V gene. CDR3 region: CASSYSTLAGNEQFF. CDR3 DNA: TGTGCCAGCAGTTACTCGACCCTAGCGGGAAATGAGCAGTTCTTC.

The chain carries TRBV7-6 and TRBJ2-1; the match to TRBD2 covers 11 bases. V gave up 1 base and J gave up 9 bases; unmatched junction bases: 5. In germline, CDR1 is SGHVS, CDR2 FNYEAQ. This CDR3 contains 15 residues. The CDR3 DNA reads TGTGCCAGCAGCTTAGTGCTAGCGGGAGGTATTGAGCAGTTCTTC. Encoded protein: CASSLVLAGGIEQFF.

The chain employs TRBV18 and TRBJ1-1; 9 bases align to TRBD1. This CDR3 has 18 amino acids. Germline trimming cut 3 bases from V and 0 bases from J; bases unmatched to any gene: 11. Per germline, CDR1 KGHSH and CDR2 LQKENI. Written as DNA, the CDR3 is TGTGCCAGCTCACCGTACCACCGGGACAGGGCCATGAACACTGAAGCTTTCTTT. Translation: CASSPYHRDRAMNTEAFF.

The rearrangement links TRBV7-9 to TRBJ2-1; 7 bases map to TRBD1. This CDR3 region has 15 residues. The germline CDR1 and CDR2 sequences are SEHNR and FQNEAQ (reference sequence). The V gene end was trimmed by 5 bases and the J gene end by 7 bases; junction bases not matched to a gene: 11. Here the CDR3 DNA reads TGTGCCAGCAGCCCAAAAGGGCCACAGGGGAATGAGCAGTTCTTC. Its protein product is CASSPKGPQGNEQFF. The full variable domain, rest sourced from reference TRBV7-9 and TRBJ2-1, is DTGVSQNPRHKITKRGQNVTFRCDPISEHNRLYWYRQTLGQGPEFLTYFQNEAQLEKSRLLSDRFSAERPKGSFSTLEIQRTEQGDSAMYLCASSPKGPQGNEQFFGPGTRLTVL.